The subject of this entry is one T cell receptor (beta chain). Its specificity is not known. Produced via immunoSEQ multiplex PCR; TCRdb's table is partial and in-frame only. The repertoire has around 120,000 clones, more than 85% of them found once; the top ten carry around 1.7%. Time point meaning: peripheral blood 6 weeks after treatment start. For each patient, 1 to 8 samples were obtained, pretreatment and on-treatment. This entry comes from a study of PD-L1 blockade in urothelial cancer. Looking at the study overall: Atezolizumab 1,200 mg was given intravenously every 3 weeks, starting 2014. T cells were recovered from blood samples at a median of 141,255.

The study, taken as a whole, reports: It was durable-benefit patients whose tumor-associated blood clones expanded more at 3 weeks.

V dropped 3 bases and J dropped 1; count of bases not matched to a gene: 3. This CDR3 comprises 14 residues. The germline CDR1 and CDR2 sequences are SGHRS and YFSETQ. This clonotype was obtained from a man aged 55 to 69 with urothelial cancer. This chain links TRBV5-1 with TRBJ2-5, with 7 nucleotides matching TRBD1. The sequences come from PBMCs, collected around atezolizumab (anti-PD-L1) treatment. The CDR3 nucleotides are TGCGCCAGCAGCTCGGGACAGTCCCAAGAGACCCAGTACTTC. Protein: CASSSGQSQETQYF.